Listed below are T cell receptor beta chains from one sample, sequenced in a study of CD8 T cells in Susac syndrome. TCRdb called the immunoSEQ multiplex PCR reads again in MiXCR, with one record for every CDR3 protein. Of about 200,000 distinct CDR3 sequences in the sample, approximately 95% are singletons; the top ten hold 0.07% to 0.095%. The material sequenced was CD4+ T cells from PBMCs. These receptors all come from a human donor with multiple sclerosis. CDR3s include the opening cysteine and the closing phenylalanine or tryptophan. Each record gives: clone size, V gene, J gene, D gene, CDR3 protein, CDR3 DNA. D genes are given only for firm matches. Clone size, where shown, is once, few, many, or a class for clones that have expanded.

-	TRBV2	TRBJ2-1	-	CASSESSTSQGQFF	TGTGCCAGCAGTGAATCCTCAACGTCCCAAGGGCAGTTCTTC
-	TRBV3-1	TRBJ1-4	-	CASSRDGDEKLFF	TGTGCCAGCAGCCGCGATGGGGATGAAAAACTGTTTTTT
-	TRBV25-1	TRBJ1-2	-	CASTDIYGYTF	TGTGCCAGCACCGACATCTATGGCTACACCTTC
-	TRBV12-3/TRBV12-4	TRBJ2-1	-	CASSLNYHGHEQFF	TGTGCCAGCAGCCTAAACTATCACGGCCATGAGCAGTTCTTC
-	TRBV3-1	TRBJ2-7	-	CASSPFRGESSYEQYF	TGTGCCAGCAGCCCCTTCCGAGGGGAGAGCTCCTACGAGCAGTACTTC
-	TRBV30	TRBJ2-4	-	CAWSVQGNIQYF	TGTGCCTGGAGTGTGCAAGGGAACATTCAGTACTTC
-	TRBV3-1	TRBJ2-1	TRBD1	CASSPNQGAGFWNEQFF	TGTGCCAGCAGCCCCAACCAGGGGGCAGGGTTCTGGAATGAGCAGTTCTTC
-	TRBV29-1	TRBJ2-3	-	CSVEAGATDTQYF	TGCAGCGTTGAAGCGGGTGCTACAGATACGCAGTATTTT
-	TRBV7-9	TRBJ1-5	-	CASSYEYSNQPQHF	TGTGCCAGCAGCTACGAGTATAGCAATCAGCCCCAGCATTTT
-	TRBV6-6	TRBJ1-6	-	CASSRRDRNSPLHF	TGTGCCAGCAGCCGCCGGGACCGGAATTCACCCCTCCACTTT
-	TRBV3-1	TRBJ2-1	-	CASSQHRDYWGYNEQFF	TGTGCCAGCAGCCAACACCGGGATTATTGGGGGTACAATGAGCAGTTCTTC
-	TRBV7-8	TRBJ2-5	-	CASSLGSVQETQYF	TGTGCCAGCAGCTTAGGGTCTGTACAAGAGACCCAGTACTTC
-	TRBV10-3	TRBJ2-3	-	CATTGGEGTDTQYF	TGTGCCACCACGGGCGGGGAAGGCACAGATACGCAGTATTTT
-	TRBV5-4	TRBJ1-3	-	CASSPRPTGGNTIYF	TGTGCCAGCAGCCCCCGACCCACGGGGGGAAACACCATATATTTT
-	TRBV29-1	TRBJ1-1	-	CSVYTPGYTEAFF	TGCAGCGTATACACACCTGGGTACACTGAAGCTTTCTTT
-	TRBV25-1	TRBJ1-3	-	CASKEQGHTIYF	TGTGCCAGCAAGGAACAGGGCCACACCATATATTTT
-	TRBV12-3/TRBV12-4	TRBJ1-5	-	CASSWAGNQPQHF	TGTGCCAGCAGTTGGGCAGGCAATCAGCCCCAGCATTTT
-	TRBV2	TRBJ2-1	-	CAKTAYNEQFF	TGTGCTAAGACAGCGTACAATGAGCAGTTCTTC
-	TRBV4-2	TRBJ1-2	-	CASSQDNGGDYGYTF	TGTGCCAGCAGCCAAGATAACGGGGGGGACTATGGCTACACCTTC
-	TRBV29-1	TRBJ1-2	-	CSMGSDNGYTF	TGCAGCATGGGGAGTGACAATGGCTACACCTTC
once	TRBV14	TRBJ2-1	TRBD2	CASSQWMTSGVREQFF	TGTGCCAGCAGCCAATGGATGACTAGCGGGGTGAGGGAGCAGTTCTTC
-	TRBV5-4	TRBJ1-2	-	CASSLEVGANYGYTF	TGTGCCAGCAGCTTGGAAGTGGGGGCTAACTATGGCTACACCTTC
-	TRBV29-1	TRBJ1-2	TRBD1	CSVDWTGYGYTF	TGCAGCGTGGACTGGACAGGGTATGGCTACACCTTC
-	TRBV6-1	TRBJ1-6	-	CASSPDLSGSPLHF	TGTGCCAGCAGTCCCGATCTAAGCGGTTCACCCCTCCACTTT
once	TRBV30	TRBJ1-1	-	CAWSPGGAAFF	TGTGCCTGGAGCCCCGGGGGCGCGGCTTTCTTT
-	TRBV4-2	TRBJ1-5	-	CASSQDETVDQPQHF	TGTGCCAGCAGCCAAGATGAGACAGTAGATCAGCCCCAGCATTTT
-	TRBV30	TRBJ2-3	TRBD2	CAWTTSGFTDTQYF	TGTGCCTGGACGACTAGCGGATTCACAGATACGCAGTATTTT
-	TRBV29-1	TRBJ1-2	-	CSVEDLPYGYTF	TGCAGCGTTGAAGATCTCCCCTATGGCTACACCTTC
-	TRBV5-4	TRBJ1-1	-	CASSLTRQANTEAFF	TGTGCCAGCAGCTTGACTAGACAGGCAAACACTGAAGCTTTCTTT
-	TRBV15	TRBJ2-5	-	CATSRDSRETQYF	TGTGCCACCAGTCGGGACTCCCGGGAGACCCAGTACTTC
-	TRBV20-1	TRBJ1-2	-	CSARGRGRYGYTF	TGCAGTGCTAGAGGGAGAGGGAGATATGGCTACACCTTC
-	TRBV29-1	TRBJ2-7	TRBD1	CSVLLTGTGFSEQYF	TGCAGCGTTCTTCTAACCGGGACAGGGTTCTCCGAGCAGTACTTC
-	TRBV7-9	TRBJ1-1	-	CASSSDGVRNTEAFF	TGTGCCAGCAGCTCCGATGGAGTCCGGAACACTGAAGCTTTCTTT
-	TRBV3-1	TRBJ2-1	-	CASSHSGQAGHNEQFF	TGTGCCAGCAGCCATAGCGGACAGGCCGGACACAATGAGCAGTTCTTC
once	TRBV20-1	TRBJ1-2	TRBD1	CSANDRGYGYTF	TGCAGTGCTAACGACAGGGGTTATGGCTACACCTTC
-	TRBV27	TRBJ2-1	-	CATTRTGVWNEQFF	TGTGCCACCACCCGGACGGGGGTCTGGAATGAGCAGTTCTTC
-	TRBV15	TRBJ1-2	-	CATSYDRDLRDGYTF	TGTGCCACCTCATACGACCGGGACCTAAGGGATGGCTACACCTTC